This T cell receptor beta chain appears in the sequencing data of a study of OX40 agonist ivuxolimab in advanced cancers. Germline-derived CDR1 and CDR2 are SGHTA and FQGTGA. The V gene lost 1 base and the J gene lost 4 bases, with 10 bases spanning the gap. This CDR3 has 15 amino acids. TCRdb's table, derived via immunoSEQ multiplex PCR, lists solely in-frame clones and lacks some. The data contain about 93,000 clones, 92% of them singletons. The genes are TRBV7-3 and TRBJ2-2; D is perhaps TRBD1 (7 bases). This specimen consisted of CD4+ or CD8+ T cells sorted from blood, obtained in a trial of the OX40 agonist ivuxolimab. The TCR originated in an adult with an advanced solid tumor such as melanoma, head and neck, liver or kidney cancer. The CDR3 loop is CASSLSQGGTGELFF. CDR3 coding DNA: TGTGCCAGCAGCTTAAGTCAGGGGGGCACCGGGGAGCTGTTTTTT.